This record covers a single T cell receptor (beta chain). One end of the junction is discordant with germline, which a read error may explain. These data originate in a study of cytomegalovirus exposure and HLA in healthy donors. Everyone who donated was a healthy bone marrow donor. The PCR employed 60 Vbeta primers together with 13 Jbeta primers. TCRdb's table, derived via immunoSEQ multiplex PCR, lists solely in-frame clones and lacks some. The profile covers about 150,000 clones, with over 75% appearing a single time and under 1.5% taken by the ten largest. The CDR3 runs 13 residues. The V gene's germline CDR1 is SEHNR and CDR2 FQNEAQ (reference sequence).

The rearrangement links TRBV7-9 to TRBJ2-7, with D tentatively TRBD1 (5 bases). The clonotype comes from a woman under 40 in good health and CMV-seronegative. The sample taken for sequencing was PBMCs. The CDR3 region is CSSSYTTVYEQYF. DNA of the CDR3: TGTTCCAGCAGCTATACGACAGTGTACGAGCAGTACTTC.